This TCR beta chain was sequenced for a study of cytotoxic CD8 clonotypes in ibrutinib-treated CLL. On the study more broadly: Across the patients, around 10 were relapsed/refractory, around 16 treatment-naive and fewer than 18 IGHV unmutated.

In regard to this clone: Its matching antigen is unknown.

Study-wide results and limits: Higher circulating CD8+ T-cell counts strongly accompanied higher baseline clonality, above age-matched healthy donors.

Library input was roughly 1.8 micrograms of DNA from cryopreserved PBMCs. Assay used: immunoSEQ multiplex PCR; TCRdb lists only in-frame clones, some missing. The sample carries 110,000 to 150,000 clones, approximately 80% recorded once. The sequenced sample was PBMCs, obtained after 12 months of ibrutinib treatment. The receptor was isolated from a human donor with chronic lymphocytic leukemia.

The CDR3 bases are TGTGCCAGCAGTGAATTTACTAGCGGGGGCGAGCAGTACTTC. Translating it yields CASSEFTSGGEQYF. This chain links TRBV2 with TRBJ2-7; 11 bases are a match to TRBD2. V lost 2 bases to trimming and J lost 6 bases; unmatched junction nucleotides: 3. This CDR3 comprises 14 residues. CDR1 SNHLY and CDR2 FYNNEI come from the germline V gene.